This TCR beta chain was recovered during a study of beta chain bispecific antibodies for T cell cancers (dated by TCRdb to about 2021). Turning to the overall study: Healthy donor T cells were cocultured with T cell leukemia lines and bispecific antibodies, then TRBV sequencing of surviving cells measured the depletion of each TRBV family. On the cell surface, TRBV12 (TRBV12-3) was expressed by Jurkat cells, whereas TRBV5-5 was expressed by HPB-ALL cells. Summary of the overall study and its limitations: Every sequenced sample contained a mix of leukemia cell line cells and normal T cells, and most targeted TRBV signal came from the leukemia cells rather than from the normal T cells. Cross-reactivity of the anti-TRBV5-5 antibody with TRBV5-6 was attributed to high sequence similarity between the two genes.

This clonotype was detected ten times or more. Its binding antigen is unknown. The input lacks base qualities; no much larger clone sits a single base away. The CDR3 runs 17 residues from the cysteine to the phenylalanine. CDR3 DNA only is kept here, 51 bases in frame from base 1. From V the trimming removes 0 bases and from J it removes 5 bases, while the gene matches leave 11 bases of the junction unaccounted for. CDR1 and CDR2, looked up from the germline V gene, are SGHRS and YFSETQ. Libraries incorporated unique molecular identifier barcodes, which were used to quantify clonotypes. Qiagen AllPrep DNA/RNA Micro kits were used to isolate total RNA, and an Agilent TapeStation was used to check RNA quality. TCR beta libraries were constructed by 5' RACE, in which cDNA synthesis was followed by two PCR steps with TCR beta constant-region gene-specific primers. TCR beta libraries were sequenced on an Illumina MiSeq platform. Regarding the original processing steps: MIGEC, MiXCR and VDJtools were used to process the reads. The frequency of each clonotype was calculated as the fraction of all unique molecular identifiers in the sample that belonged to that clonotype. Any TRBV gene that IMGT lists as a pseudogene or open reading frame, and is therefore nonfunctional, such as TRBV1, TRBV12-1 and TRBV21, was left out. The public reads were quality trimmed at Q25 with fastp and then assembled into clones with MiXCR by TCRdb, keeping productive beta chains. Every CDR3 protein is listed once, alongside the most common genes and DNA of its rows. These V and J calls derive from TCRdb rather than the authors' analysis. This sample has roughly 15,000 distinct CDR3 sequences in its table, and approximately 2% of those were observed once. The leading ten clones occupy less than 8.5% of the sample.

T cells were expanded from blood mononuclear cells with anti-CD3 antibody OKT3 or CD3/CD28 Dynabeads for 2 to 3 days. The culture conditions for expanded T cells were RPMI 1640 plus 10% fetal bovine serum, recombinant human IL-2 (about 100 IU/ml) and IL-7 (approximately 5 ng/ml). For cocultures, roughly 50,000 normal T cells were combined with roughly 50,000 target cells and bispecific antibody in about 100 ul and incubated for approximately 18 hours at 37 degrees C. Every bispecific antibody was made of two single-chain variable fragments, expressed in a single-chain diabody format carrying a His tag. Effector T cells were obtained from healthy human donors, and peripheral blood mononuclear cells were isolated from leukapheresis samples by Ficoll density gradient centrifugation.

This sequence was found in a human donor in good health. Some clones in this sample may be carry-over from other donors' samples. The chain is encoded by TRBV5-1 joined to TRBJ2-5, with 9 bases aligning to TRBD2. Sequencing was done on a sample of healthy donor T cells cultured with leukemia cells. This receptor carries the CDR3 CASSLAWSAGGTETQYF. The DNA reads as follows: TGCGCCAGCAGCTTGGCCTGGTCCGCGGGGGGGACGGAGACCCAGTACTTC.